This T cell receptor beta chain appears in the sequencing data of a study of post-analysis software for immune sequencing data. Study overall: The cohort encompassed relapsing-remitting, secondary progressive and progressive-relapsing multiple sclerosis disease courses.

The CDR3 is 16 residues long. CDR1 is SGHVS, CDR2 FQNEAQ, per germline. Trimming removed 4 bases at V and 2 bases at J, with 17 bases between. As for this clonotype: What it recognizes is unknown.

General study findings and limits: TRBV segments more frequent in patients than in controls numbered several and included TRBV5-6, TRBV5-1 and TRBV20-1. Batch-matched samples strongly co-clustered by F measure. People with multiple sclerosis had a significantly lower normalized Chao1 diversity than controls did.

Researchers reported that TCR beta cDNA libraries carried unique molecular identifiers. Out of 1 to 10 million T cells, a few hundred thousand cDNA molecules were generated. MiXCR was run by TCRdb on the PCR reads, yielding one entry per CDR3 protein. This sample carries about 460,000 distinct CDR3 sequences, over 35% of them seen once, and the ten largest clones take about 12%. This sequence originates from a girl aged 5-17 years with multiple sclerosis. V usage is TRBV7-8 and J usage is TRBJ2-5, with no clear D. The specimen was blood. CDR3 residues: CASSYLSRWKQETQYF. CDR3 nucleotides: TGTGCCAGCAGCTACCTCTCCCGGTGGAAGCAAGAGACCCAGTACTTC.